Shown below are 5 T cell receptor beta chains from a single sample sequenced in a study of beta chain features in type 1 diabetes. Study-wide findings and caveats: The study found moderately but significantly shorter TCRB CDR3s in all four CD4+ subsets of Type 1 diabetes patients.

No antigen has been identified for these receptors. The study reverse transcribed the entire isolated RNA, so it sequenced expressed TCRB transcripts. Method: immunoSEQ multiplex PCR; TCRdb's copy keeps in-frame clones and lacks some. The profile covers about 280,000 clones, with approximately 15% appearing a single time and approximately 0.015% taken by the ten largest. The sample consisted of naive CD4+ T cells from blood. The source of these receptors is a man in his late teens or twenties with type 1 diabetes.

This clone was counted between two and nine times. The chain joins TRBV5-6 to TRBJ1-5; TRBD1 agrees at 7 bases. With 1 base clipped from V and 4 bases from J, the junction kept 2 bases outside the gene matches. The germline V gene has CDR1 SGHDT and CDR2 YYEEEE. CDR3 length: 14 amino acids. The CDR3 bases are TGTGCCAGCAGCTTGACAGGGGCTAATCAGCCCCAGCATTTT. Its protein product is CASSLTGANQPQHF.

The V call is TRBV30, the J call TRBJ1-2, with 9 bases identical to TRBD1. The CDR3 has 15 residues. Unmatched junction bases numbered 6, after V lost 1 base and J lost 3 bases. Germline V CDR1 and CDR2: GTSNPN, SVGIG (reference sequence). The CDR3 loop is CAWSAPGQGYYGYTF. Written as DNA, the CDR3 is TGTGCCTGGAGTGCACCAGGACAGGGGTACTATGGCTACACCTTC.

In this sample, this clone turned up a few times. The chain carries TRBV29-1 and TRBJ2-3; 14 nucleotides agree with TRBD2. Looked up from germline, CDR1 is SQVTM and CDR2 is ANQGSEA. The length of the CDR3 is 18 residues. V was pared by 6 bases and J by 2 bases, with 13 bases of the junction left unmatched. The chain's CDR3 is CSVNLLRTSGGTTDTQYF. The CDR3, as DNA: TGCAGCGTCAACCTATTAAGGACTAGCGGGGGGACCACAGATACGCAGTATTTT.

This clone was seen a few times. The V and J genes are TRBV6-5 and TRBJ2-7; D ambiguous. Germline lookup yields CDR1 MNHEY and CDR2 SVGAGI. The CDR3 is made up of 12 amino acids. CDR3 sequence reads: CATRSSTYEQYF. CDR3 bases: TGTGCTACCCGAAGTAGCACTTACGAGCAGTACTTC.

The chain links TRBV6-5 to TRBJ1-3; weak D call: TRBD1 (6 bases). Germline CDR1 MNHEY, CDR2 SVGAGI. This CDR3 is 15 amino acids long. The ends were cut back, 4 bases at V and 0 bases at J, with 10 bases in the middle. CDR3 sequence (DNA): TGTGCCAGCAGTTTCGCAGGGGTCTCTGGAAACACCATATATTTT. Amino acids: CASSFAGVSGNTIYF.